This TCR beta chain was captured in a study of PD-L1 blockade in urothelial cancer (dated by TCRdb to about 2017). With regard to the full study: Every patient began therapy at some point between 2013 and 2015 and was given atezolizumab 1,200 mg intravenously every 3 weeks. Patients had an ECOG performance status of 0 or 1 and had received between 0 and 3 prior chemotherapy regimens. Durable clinical benefit meant progression-free survival longer than 6 months, and TCR features were also tested against progression-free and overall survival. In the same patients, whole exome sequencing and RNA sequencing of pretreatment tumors were performed in addition to TCR sequencing. Twenty-five of 29 patients were identified as males with urothelial cancer of bladder origin, and a prior smoking history was reported by 18 of 29 patients. Durable clinical benefit was achieved by nine patients and was not achieved by 20 patients. Pretreatment tumor samples and matched peripheral blood, collected serially before and after atezolizumab treatment, underwent TCR sequencing. Blood samples yielded a median of around 140,000 T cells and roughly 83,000 unique TCRs, with median clonality approximately 0.08. Some 30 patients had pretreatment blood TCR-seq, some 25 had at least one posttreatment blood collection, and some 25 had tumor TCR-seq. Blood samples were analyzed at 3 weeks after treatment start (second dose) and at 6 weeks after treatment start. The study, an exploratory multi-omic analysis, examined somatic, immune and clinical correlates of response to PD-L1 blockade with atezolizumab in urothelial cancer.

This sample's time point label indicates: peripheral blood 6 weeks after treatment start. A total of 29 patients with locally advanced or metastatic urothelial carcinoma, treated at Memorial Sloan Kettering on a trial protocol, made up the cohort. Peripheral blood mononuclear cells were collected pretreatment and during treatment, with between 1 and 8 total time points obtained per patient. The Qiagen DNeasy Blood extraction kit was used to purify genomic DNA from total PBMCs and from tumor samples. PBMCs were collected pretreatment and during treatment, and were isolated and stored as previously described. Synthetic TCR analog templates were spiked into each PCR to estimate absolute template abundance from read counts. Using the immunoSEQ assay, TCRbeta CDR3 regions were amplified from genomic DNA with bias-controlled V and J gene primers. Sequencing of rearranged TCRbeta segments was performed at approximately 20X coverage. The authors' analysis ran thus. Clustering was used to correct sequencing errors, and CDR3s were annotated against IMGT so that V, D and J genes could be assigned. Only productive TCRbeta rearrangements were used in downstream analyses, excluding out-of-frame or stop-codon sequences. Clonality was computed as one minus Shannon entropy normalized by the log of the number of unique productive sequences. Clones differing between time points or between blood and tumor were identified by Fisher's exact test with Benjamini-Hochberg correction at adjusted p below 0.01. TCRdb carries this immuneACCESS record with in-frame sequences only. Its versions omit some clonotypes, under half of them owing to an unresolved V gene in the studies checked, with the rest unexplained. V, J and clone size are taken as reported in that table, and D and trimming were inferred from the DNA itself. The sample table shows about 110,000 clones, and 75% to 95% are seen once. The ten largest clones capture around 4% of the sample.

What the work shows at the level of the full study, not this receptor alone: Because of the small sample size (n of about 30) and the many exploratory analyses performed, the results are intended to be regarded as hypothesis-generating. Patients with durable benefit showed greater expansion of tumor-associated TCR clones in peripheral blood 3 weeks after starting treatment (n ≈ 21, p = 0.022). A pretreatment peripheral blood TCR clonality below the median was linked to improved progression-free and overall survival.

Remarks on this clone: Its target antigen remains unknown. No quality values exist for individual bases; no much larger clone is one base distant.

This clonotype was sampled from a man between 60 and 70 years old with urothelial cancer. The source was PBMCs, collected around atezolizumab (anti-PD-L1) treatment.

This receptor carries the CDR3 CAWSGQGGNYTF. Read as DNA, the sequence is TGTGCCTGGAGTGGTCAAGGCGGTAACTACACCTTC. Rearrangement joined TRBV30 to TRBJ1-2; no D gene can be assigned with confidence. The germline V gene (reference sequence) yields GTSNPN for CDR1 and SVGIG for CDR2. V is cut by 1 base and J by 10 bases, and the space between the germline ends is 13 bases. The cysteine opens and the phenylalanine closes a CDR3 of 12 amino acids. Only the CDR3 portion is preserved as DNA: 36 bases, with reading frame beginning at the first base.